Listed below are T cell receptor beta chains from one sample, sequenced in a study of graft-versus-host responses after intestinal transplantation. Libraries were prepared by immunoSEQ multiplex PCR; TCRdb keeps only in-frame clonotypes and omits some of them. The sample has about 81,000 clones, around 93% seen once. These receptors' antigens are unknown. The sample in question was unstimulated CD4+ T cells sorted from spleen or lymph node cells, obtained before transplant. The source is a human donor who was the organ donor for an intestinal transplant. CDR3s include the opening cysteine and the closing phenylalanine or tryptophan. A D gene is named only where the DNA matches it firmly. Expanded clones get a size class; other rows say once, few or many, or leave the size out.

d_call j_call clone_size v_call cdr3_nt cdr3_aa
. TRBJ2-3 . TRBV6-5 TGTGCCAGCAGTTACGCGGGATGGGTCACAGATACGCAGTATTTT CASSYAGWVTDTQYF
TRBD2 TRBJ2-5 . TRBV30 TGTGCCTTGACTAGCCTCACCCAGTACTTC CALTSLTQYF
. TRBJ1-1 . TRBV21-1 TGTGCCAGCAGCAAAGATCCCGCTAAGAACCGGACAGGCAACGCTGAAGCTTTCTTT CASSKDPAKNRTGNAEAFF
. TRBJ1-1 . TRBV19 TGTGCCAGTAAACAGTACACTGAAGCTTTCTTT CASKQYTEAFF
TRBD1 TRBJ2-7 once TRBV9 TGTGCCAGCAGCCCACGACAGGGTCTCTACGAGCAGTACTTC CASSPRQGLYEQYF
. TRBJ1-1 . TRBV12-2 TGTGCAAGTCGCTCCCATCACGGGGTGAGAGGGACAACAGATGTGAACACTGAAGCTTTCTTT CASRSHHGVRGTTDVNTEAFF
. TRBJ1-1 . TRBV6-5 TGTGCCAGCAGTTACCTTGGGGGGTTGGGCACTGAAGCTTTCTTT CASSYLGGLGTEAFF
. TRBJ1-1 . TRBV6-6 TGTGCCAGCAGTTACCTGCGGGGACGGGGGAACACTGAAGCTTTCTTT CASSYLRGRGNTEAFF
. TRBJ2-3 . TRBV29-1 TGCAGCGTTGATAAGGCGGGCACAGATACGCAGTATTTT CSVDKAGTDTQYF
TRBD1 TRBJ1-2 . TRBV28 TGTGCCAGCAGAAGCACCGGGGACAGGGCCCTCTATGGCTACACCTTC CASRSTGDRALYGYTF
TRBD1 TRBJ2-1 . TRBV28 TGTGCCAGCAGCCTGAACAGGGGCCTCAATGAGCAGTTCTTC CASSLNRGLNEQFF
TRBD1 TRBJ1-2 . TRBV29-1 TGCAGCGTTGAAGATGAAGGGACAGGGGGCGACAGGTGGGTCGTCTCCTTC CSVEDEGTGGDRWVVSF
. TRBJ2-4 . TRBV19 TGTGCCAGTAGTATAGGGCTGATCATAGCCAAAAACATTCAGTACTTC CASSIGLIIAKNIQYF
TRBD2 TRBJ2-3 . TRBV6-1 TGTGCCAGCGGCCTACTAGCGGGGGTCCAGGATACGCAGTATTTT CASGLLAGVQDTQYF
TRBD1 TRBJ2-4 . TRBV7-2 TGTGCCAGCAGCCAAGGACAGGGAATGGGGGACTTC CASSQGQGMGDF
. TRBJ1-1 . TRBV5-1 TGCGCCAGCAGCCAAGGGACAAACACTGAAGCTTTCTTT CASSQGTNTEAFF
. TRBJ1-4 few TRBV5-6 TGTGCCAGCCAAGGTATAACAGGGAATGAAAAACTGTTTTTT CASQGITGNEKLFF
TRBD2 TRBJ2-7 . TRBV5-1 TGCGCCAGCAGCTTGTTGGCGGGAGGCAGCTCCTACGAGCAGTACTTC CASSLLAGGSSYEQYF
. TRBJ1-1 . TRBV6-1 TGTGCCAGCAGTGGACAGCTCCGCACTGAAGCTTTCTTT CASSGQLRTEAFF
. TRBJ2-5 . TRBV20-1 TGCAGTGCTAGCGGGAGAGAGACCCAGTACTTC CSASGRETQYF
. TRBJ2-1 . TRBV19 TGTGCCAGTAGTACAGGGATTGAGCAGTTCTTC CASSTGIEQFF
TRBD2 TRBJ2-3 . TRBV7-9 TGTGCCAGCAGCTTAGCTAATAGCGGGGGGGCCCGCACAGATACGCAGTATTTT CASSLANSGGARTDTQYF
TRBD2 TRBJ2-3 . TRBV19 TGTGCCAGTAGTATCGCCGGGACTAGCGGGGGTAATACGCAGTATTTT CASSIAGTSGGNTQYF
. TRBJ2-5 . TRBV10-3 TGTGCCATCAGTGAAAACAGGGACCAAGAGACCCAGTACTTC CAISENRDQETQYF
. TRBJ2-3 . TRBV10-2 TGCGCCAGCAGACCATCGACACTTTGGGATACGCAGTATTTT CASRPSTLWDTQYF
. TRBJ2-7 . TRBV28 TGTGCCAGCAGTACGGTCGCCGGGGGGCGCTACGAGCAGTACTTC CASSTVAGGRYEQYF
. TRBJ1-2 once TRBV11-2 TGTGCCAGCAGCCCAGGGGACGGCAACTATGGCTACACCTTC CASSPGDGNYGYTF
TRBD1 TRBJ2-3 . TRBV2 TGTGCCAGCAGTGCAACAGGGGGCGACCAACAGATCACGCAGTATTTT CASSATGGDQQITQYF
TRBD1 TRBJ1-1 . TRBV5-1 TGCGCCAGCAGCTCCCCGGGACAGGGATTGGTTGAAGCTTTCTTT CASSSPGQGLVEAFF
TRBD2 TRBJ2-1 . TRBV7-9 TGTGCCAGCAGTGGAACCAGGAGCGGGACTTACAATGAGCAGTTCTTC CASSGTRSGTYNEQFF
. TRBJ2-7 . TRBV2 TGTGCCAGCAGAACTCTGGGAAGGGGCTACGAGCAGTACTTC CASRTLGRGYEQYF
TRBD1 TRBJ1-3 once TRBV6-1 TGTGCCAGCAGTGAGATACCGGGACAGACCTCTGGAAACACCATATATTTT CASSEIPGQTSGNTIYF
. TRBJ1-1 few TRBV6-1 TGTGCCAGTGGACGGGGCACTGAAGCTTTCTTT CASGRGTEAFF
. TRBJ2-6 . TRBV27 TGTGCCAGCAGGTTTCTGGGGGCCAACGTCCTGACTTTC CASRFLGANVLTF
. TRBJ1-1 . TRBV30 TGTGCCTGGAGTCCCAGCGGAACTGAAGCTTTCTTT CAWSPSGTEAFF
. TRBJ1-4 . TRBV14 TGTGCCAGCAGCCAAGATGGGAGAAAACTGTTTTTT CASSQDGRKLFF
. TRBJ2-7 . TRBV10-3 TGTGCCATCAGTGAAGGCTCTAGCGTTACCTACGAGCAGTACTTC CAISEGSSVTYEQYF
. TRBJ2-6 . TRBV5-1 TGCGCCAGCAGCTTGGCCTTAACAGGGGCCAACGTCCTGACTTTC CASSLALTGANVLTF
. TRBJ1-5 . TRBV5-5 TGTGCCAGCAGCTTCGGGGGTCCCACTCAGCCCCAGCATTTT CASSFGGPTQPQHF
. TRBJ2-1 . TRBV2 TGTGCCAGCCTAATCAATGAGCAGTTCTTC CASLINEQFF
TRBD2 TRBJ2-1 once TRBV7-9 TGTGCCAGCATCAGGACTAGCGGGGTCCGGTGGTATGAGCAGTTCTTC CASIRTSGVRWYEQFF
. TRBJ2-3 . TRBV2 TGTGCCATCACATTACTTACTCGGACAGACCCCCCTAATCCAGATACGCAGTATTTT CAITLLTRTDPPNPDTQYF
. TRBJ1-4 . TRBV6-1 TGTGCCAGCAGTGAATTTATGAATGAAAAACTGTTTTTT CASSEFMNEKLFF
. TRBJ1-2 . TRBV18 TGTGCCAGCTCACCAATTGTATTACAGGACAGCCCCTATGGCTACACCTTC CASSPIVLQDSPYGYTF
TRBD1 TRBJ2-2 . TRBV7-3 TGTGCCAGCAGCGACACAGTCTCGGGACAGGGGGCCGGGGAGCTGTTTTTT CASSDTVSGQGAGELFF
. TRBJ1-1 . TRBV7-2 TGTGCCAGCAGCTTAGATGGAGAGTTCAGGAACACTGAAGCTTTCTTT CASSLDGEFRNTEAFF
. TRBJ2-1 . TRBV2 TGTGCCAGCAGGATAATGAGCTCCTACAATGAGCAGTTCTTC CASRIMSSYNEQFF
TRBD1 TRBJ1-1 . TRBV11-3 TGTGCCAGCAGCTCCTATTCCGGGACAGGGAACACTGAAGCTTTCTTT CASSSYSGTGNTEAFF
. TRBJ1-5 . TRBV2 TGTGCCAGCAGGAGGGGACTCACGCAGCCCCAGCATTTT CASRRGLTQPQHF
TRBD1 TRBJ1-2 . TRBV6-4 TGTGCCAGCAGTGAAACCCCCGAGGGACAGCACTATGGCTACACCTTC CASSETPEGQHYGYTF
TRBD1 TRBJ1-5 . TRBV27 TGTGCCAGCTACCCGACAGGGGACCTGGTCGAGCCCCAGCATTTT CASYPTGDLVEPQHF
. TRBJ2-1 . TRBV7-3 TGTGCCAGCAGCCCCAGTCCTCACAATGAGCAGTTCTTC CASSPSPHNEQFF
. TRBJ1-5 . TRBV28 TGTGCCAGCAGTTTAATATATCAGCCCCAGCATTTT CASSLIYQPQHF
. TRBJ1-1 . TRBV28 TGTGCCAGCAGTTTGGTACAGGGTGAAGCTTTCTTT CASSLVQGEAFF